The rows below give T cell receptor beta chains drawn from one sample of a study of blood T cell repertoires in COVID-19. The table came from immunoSEQ multiplex PCR; TCRdb's copy has only in-frame clones and leaves some out. The data contain 90,000 to 120,000 clones, less than 90% of them singletons. The source material was peripheral blood. The origin of the receptors is a human donor in a cohort sampled during active COVID-19. CDR3s include the opening cysteine and the closing phenylalanine or tryptophan. D genes are given only for firm matches. Not every row has a clone size; where given, it reads once, few, many or a size class.

v_call: TRBV7-9
j_call: TRBJ2-5
d_call: TRBD2
clone_size: .
cdr3_aa: CASSPQTSGGKETQYF
cdr3_nt: TGTGCCAGCAGCCCCCAAACTAGCGGGGGGAAGGAGACCCAGTACTTC

v_call: TRBV7-3
j_call: TRBJ2-1
d_call: TRBD2
clone_size: .
cdr3_aa: CASSARTSRSDEQFF
cdr3_nt: TGTGCCAGCAGCGCCAGGACTAGTCGGTCGGATGAGCAGTTCTTC

v_call: TRBV6-2/TRBV6-3
j_call: TRBJ2-3
d_call: .
clone_size: once
cdr3_aa: CASSRGVVTSTDTQYF
cdr3_nt: TGTGCCAGCAGTAGGGGTGTTGTGACTAGCACAGATACGCAGTATTTT

v_call: TRBV4-3
j_call: TRBJ1-1
d_call: .
clone_size: .
cdr3_aa: CASSQGRGLNTEAFF
cdr3_nt: TGCGCCAGCAGCCAAGGGAGGGGCCTCAACACTGAAGCTTTCTTT

v_call: TRBV9
j_call: TRBJ2-3
d_call: TRBD2
clone_size: few
cdr3_aa: CASSTPGLAGDTQYF
cdr3_nt: TGTGCCAGCAGCACTCCGGGACTAGCGGGGGATACGCAGTATTTT

v_call: TRBV7-2
j_call: TRBJ1-1
d_call: .
clone_size: .
cdr3_aa: CASSFAQYRDTEAFF
cdr3_nt: TGTGCCAGCAGCTTTGCCCAATACAGGGACACTGAAGCTTTCTTT

v_call: TRBV19
j_call: TRBJ1-2
d_call: .
clone_size: many
cdr3_aa: CASQRQGSHYGYTF
cdr3_nt: TGTGCCAGCCAGCGCCAGGGGAGTCACTATGGCTACACCTTC

v_call: TRBV7-2
j_call: TRBJ2-2
d_call: TRBD2
clone_size: .
cdr3_aa: CASSLRGDSGSGTGELFF
cdr3_nt: TGTGCCAGCAGCTTAAGGGGGGATAGCGGGAGCGGTACCGGGGAGCTGTTTTTT

v_call: TRBV30
j_call: TRBJ2-3
d_call: TRBD1
clone_size: once
cdr3_aa: CAWSRGQGGTDTQYF
cdr3_nt: TGTGCCTGGAGTCGTGGACAGGGGGGTACAGATACGCAGTATTTT

v_call: TRBV27
j_call: TRBJ2-7
d_call: .
clone_size: .
cdr3_aa: CASSRTYSSYEQYF
cdr3_nt: TGTGCCAGCAGCCGTACATATTCCTCCTACGAGCAGTACTTC

v_call: TRBV2
j_call: TRBJ2-5
d_call: TRBD2
clone_size: once
cdr3_aa: CASSEEGSGSQTQYF
cdr3_nt: TGTGCCAGCAGTGAAGAAGGTAGCGGGAGCCAGACCCAGTACTTC

v_call: TRBV28
j_call: TRBJ1-4
d_call: TRBD1
clone_size: .
cdr3_aa: CASSSPGTALGGNEKLFF
cdr3_nt: TGTGCCAGCAGTTCTCCGGGGACAGCTCTCGGGGGCAATGAAAAACTGTTTTTT

v_call: TRBV3-1/TRBV3-2
j_call: TRBJ2-3
d_call: .
clone_size: .
cdr3_aa: CASTGLPTDTQYF
cdr3_nt: TGTGCCAGCACCGGACTTCCTACAGATACGCAGTATTTT

v_call: TRBV6-6
j_call: TRBJ2-5
d_call: .
clone_size: .
cdr3_aa: CASSYSTGYQETQYF
cdr3_nt: TGTGCCAGCAGTTACTCGACCGGGTACCAAGAGACCCAGTACTTC

v_call: TRBV19
j_call: TRBJ2-1
d_call: TRBD2
clone_size: .
cdr3_aa: CASRREGVTNEQFF
cdr3_nt: TGTGCCAGTAGGCGGGAGGGGGTCACCAATGAGCAGTTCTTC

v_call: TRBV6-4
j_call: TRBJ2-3
d_call: TRBD2
clone_size: .
cdr3_aa: CASSELSGADTQYF
cdr3_nt: TGTGCCAGCAGTGAGTTGAGCGGGGCGGATACGCAGTATTTT

v_call: TRBV7-2
j_call: TRBJ2-4
d_call: TRBD2
clone_size: .
cdr3_aa: CASSLPSGSPINIQYF
cdr3_nt: TGTGCCAGCAGCTTACCTAGCGGGTCTCCCATAAACATTCAGTACTTC

v_call: TRBV19
j_call: TRBJ2-2
d_call: TRBD1
clone_size: .
cdr3_aa: CASSTGTGFGGELFF
cdr3_nt: TGTGCCAGTAGTACCGGGACAGGCTTTGGCGGGGAGCTGTTTTTT

v_call: TRBV18
j_call: TRBJ2-5
d_call: .
clone_size: .
cdr3_aa: CASSPARETQYF
cdr3_nt: TGTGCCAGCTCACCAGCACGGGAGACCCAGTACTTC

v_call: TRBV7-3
j_call: TRBJ2-5
d_call: TRBD1
clone_size: .
cdr3_aa: CASSRTGGIGQETQYF
cdr3_nt: TGTGCCAGCAGCCGGACAGGGGGCATAGGCCAAGAGACCCAGTACTTC

v_call: TRBV6-2/TRBV6-3
j_call: TRBJ2-2
d_call: TRBD1
clone_size: .
cdr3_aa: CASSYSESRTGGNTGELFF
cdr3_nt: TGTGCCAGCAGTTACTCGGAAAGTCGGACAGGGGGCAACACCGGGGAGCTGTTTTTT

v_call: TRBV18
j_call: TRBJ2-7
d_call: .
clone_size: once
cdr3_aa: CASSPGRAAYEQYF
cdr3_nt: TGTGCCAGCTCACCAGGCAGGGCTGCCTACGAGCAGTACTTC

v_call: TRBV6-1
j_call: TRBJ1-3
d_call: TRBD1
clone_size: .
cdr3_aa: CASSEAGQGASSGNTIYF
cdr3_nt: TGTGCCAGCAGTGAAGCTGGACAGGGCGCGAGCTCTGGAAACACCATATATTTT

v_call: TRBV28
j_call: TRBJ1-4
d_call: TRBD1
clone_size: .
cdr3_aa: CASSIRGRKLFF
cdr3_nt: TGTGCCAGCAGTATCAGGGGGCGGAAACTGTTTTTT

v_call: TRBV30
j_call: TRBJ1-6
d_call: .
clone_size: few
cdr3_aa: CAWSQTDNSPLHF
cdr3_nt: TGTGCCTGGAGTCAGACTGATAATTCACCCCTCCACTTT

v_call: TRBV2
j_call: TRBJ2-2
d_call: TRBD1
clone_size: .
cdr3_aa: CASSVTGGGTGELFF
cdr3_nt: TGTGCCAGCAGTGTGACAGGGGGTGGGACCGGGGAGCTGTTTTTT

v_call: TRBV5-1
j_call: TRBJ1-5
d_call: .
clone_size: .
cdr3_aa: CASSLATGINQPQHF
cdr3_nt: TGCGCCAGCAGCTTGGCTACAGGGATTAATCAGCCCCAGCATTTT

v_call: TRBV29-1
j_call: TRBJ2-5
d_call: TRBD1
clone_size: .
cdr3_aa: CSVSRGQRETQYF
cdr3_nt: TGCAGCGTTAGCAGGGGGCAAAGAGAGACCCAGTACTTC

v_call: TRBV11-3
j_call: TRBJ2-5
d_call: TRBD1
clone_size: once
cdr3_aa: CASSFSGTGGQETQYF
cdr3_nt: TGTGCCAGCAGCTTTTCGGGGACAGGGGGCCAAGAGACCCAGTACTTC

v_call: TRBV24-1
j_call: TRBJ2-5
d_call: .
clone_size: .
cdr3_aa: CATSDPKITTKETQYF
cdr3_nt: TGTGCCACCAGTGATCCCAAGATTACTACGAAAGAGACCCAGTACTTC

v_call: TRBV5-1
j_call: TRBJ2-1
d_call: TRBD1
clone_size: .
cdr3_aa: CASSELGTGDEQFF
cdr3_nt: TGCGCCAGCAGCGAATTGGGAACAGGGGATGAGCAGTTCTTC

v_call: TRBV6-5
j_call: TRBJ2-7
d_call: .
clone_size: .
cdr3_aa: CASSRESSGIYEQYF
cdr3_nt: TGTGCCAGCAGCCGAGAGTCCTCAGGGATTTACGAGCAGTACTTC

v_call: TRBV7-2
j_call: TRBJ2-1
d_call: TRBD1
clone_size: .
cdr3_aa: CASIRAGTGRYNEQFF
cdr3_nt: TGTGCCAGCATCCGCGCCGGGACAGGGCGATACAATGAGCAGTTCTTC

v_call: TRBV7-3
j_call: TRBJ2-1
d_call: .
clone_size: .
cdr3_aa: CASSETGGPPNEQFF
cdr3_nt: TGTGCCAGCAGCGAGACCGGGGGACCCCCCAATGAGCAGTTCTTC

v_call: TRBV2
j_call: TRBJ2-1
d_call: .
clone_size: .
cdr3_aa: CASSSGQGILGYEQFF
cdr3_nt: TGTGCCAGCAGCTCGGGACAAGGAATTCTAGGCTATGAGCAGTTCTTC

v_call: TRBV28
j_call: TRBJ1-2
d_call: .
clone_size: .
cdr3_aa: CASTHSQGLNYGYTF
cdr3_nt: TGTGCCAGCACCCACTCCCAGGGATTGAACTATGGCTACACCTTC

v_call: TRBV30
j_call: TRBJ1-6
d_call: .
clone_size: few
cdr3_aa: CAWSGTNSPLHF
cdr3_nt: TGTGCCTGGAGTGGCACAAATTCACCCCTCCACTTT

v_call: TRBV20-1
j_call: TRBJ2-1
d_call: TRBD2
clone_size: once
cdr3_aa: CSASTAGGSNEQFF
cdr3_nt: TGCAGTGCTAGTACAGCGGGAGGCAGCAATGAGCAGTTCTTC

v_call: TRBV19
j_call: TRBJ2-1
d_call: TRBD1
clone_size: .
cdr3_aa: CASSPSRDRGGNEQFF
cdr3_nt: TGTGCCAGTAGCCCAAGCCGGGACAGGGGGGGCAATGAGCAGTTCTTC

v_call: TRBV2
j_call: TRBJ2-1
d_call: TRBD1
clone_size: .
cdr3_aa: CASSSDRGVGNEQFF
cdr3_nt: TGTGCCAGCAGTTCAGACAGGGGCGTAGGAAATGAGCAGTTCTTC

v_call: TRBV6-5
j_call: TRBJ1-5
d_call: TRBD1
clone_size: .
cdr3_aa: CASSYGTGDNQPQHF
cdr3_nt: TGTGCCAGCAGTTACGGGACAGGGGACAATCAGCCCCAGCATTTT

v_call: TRBV7-2
j_call: TRBJ1-1
d_call: .
clone_size: .
cdr3_aa: CASSSQGSLTEAFF
cdr3_nt: TGTGCCAGCAGCTCACAGGGCAGTCTCACTGAAGCTTTCTTT

v_call: TRBV18
j_call: TRBJ1-2
d_call: TRBD1
clone_size: .
cdr3_aa: CASSLGTGASGYTF
cdr3_nt: TGTGCCAGCTCCCTCGGGACAGGGGCTTCTGGCTACACCTTC

v_call: TRBV27
j_call: TRBJ1-3
d_call: .
clone_size: .
cdr3_aa: CASSYSDRASGNTIYF
cdr3_nt: TGTGCCAGCAGTTACTCAGACAGAGCCTCTGGAAACACCATATATTTT

v_call: TRBV12-3/TRBV12-4
j_call: TRBJ2-1
d_call: TRBD1
clone_size: .
cdr3_aa: CASSLPGGNEQFF
cdr3_nt: TGTGCCAGCAGTTTGCCAGGGGGAAATGAGCAGTTCTTC

v_call: TRBV16
j_call: TRBJ1-5
d_call: TRBD1
clone_size: .
cdr3_aa: CASSLFGQGAGSNQPQHF
cdr3_nt: TGTGCCAGCAGCCTCTTTGGACAGGGGGCGGGTAGCAATCAGCCCCAGCATTTT

v_call: TRBV7-9
j_call: TRBJ1-4
d_call: TRBD1
clone_size: .
cdr3_aa: CASSFSGGIRANEKLFF
cdr3_nt: TGTGCCAGCAGCTTTTCAGGGGGCATTCGAGCTAATGAAAAACTGTTTTTT

v_call: TRBV3-1/TRBV3-2
j_call: TRBJ2-7
d_call: TRBD1
clone_size: .
cdr3_aa: CASSQVQGAGEQYF
cdr3_nt: TGTGCCAGCAGCCAAGTCCAGGGGGCGGGGGAGCAGTACTTC

v_call: TRBV19
j_call: TRBJ1-5
d_call: TRBD1
clone_size: .
cdr3_aa: CASSTSTGVNQPQHF
cdr3_nt: TGTGCCAGTAGTACCTCAACAGGGGTCAATCAGCCCCAGCATTTT

v_call: TRBV19
j_call: TRBJ1-5
d_call: .
clone_size: .
cdr3_aa: CASSIGAKSNQPQHF
cdr3_nt: TGTGCCAGTAGTATAGGGGCAAAGAGCAATCAGCCCCAGCATTTT

v_call: TRBV27
j_call: TRBJ2-6
d_call: .
clone_size: .
cdr3_aa: CASSPFADSSGANVLTF
cdr3_nt: TGTGCCAGCAGTCCTTTCGCGGACAGTTCAGGGGCCAACGTCCTGACTTTC

v_call: TRBV29-1
j_call: TRBJ2-7
d_call: .
clone_size: .
cdr3_aa: CSVEDPGVGYEQYF
cdr3_nt: TGCAGCGTTGAAGACCCGGGAGTGGGCTACGAGCAGTACTTC

v_call: TRBV11-3
j_call: TRBJ2-1
d_call: .
clone_size: .
cdr3_aa: CASSTVGVSRTNEQFF
cdr3_nt: TGTGCCAGCAGCACCGTAGGGGTTAGCAGAACCAATGAGCAGTTCTTC

v_call: TRBV11-2
j_call: TRBJ1-4
d_call: .
clone_size: .
cdr3_aa: CASSLDLPGLGEKLFF
cdr3_nt: TGTGCCAGCAGCTTAGACCTCCCAGGCCTTGGGGAAAAACTGTTTTTT

v_call: TRBV3-1/TRBV3-2
j_call: TRBJ1-1
d_call: .
clone_size: .
cdr3_aa: CASSPGENTEAFF
cdr3_nt: TGTGCCAGCAGCCCAGGCGAGAACACTGAAGCTTTCTTT

v_call: TRBV27
j_call: TRBJ1-2
d_call: .
clone_size: .
cdr3_aa: CASSFPGTSFPYGYTF
cdr3_nt: TGTGCCAGCAGTTTCCCCGGGACATCTTTCCCCTATGGCTACACCTTC

v_call: TRBV5-6
j_call: TRBJ2-2
d_call: .
clone_size: .
cdr3_aa: CASRFRETANTGELFF
cdr3_nt: TGTGCCAGCAGGTTTCGGGAGACCGCGAACACCGGGGAGCTGTTTTTT